This is a list of T cell receptor beta chains from one sample in a study of blood T cell repertoires in COVID-19. Sequenced by immunoSEQ multiplex PCR; TCRdb stores in-frame clones only, minus some. Of approximately 500,000 clones in the sample, roughly nine tenths are singletons; the top ten hold roughly 7.3%. The sample consisted of peripheral blood. The receptor source for this set is a woman aged 45 to 65 with COVID-19, enrolled during active disease. Each CDR3 is given with its conserved first and last residue. The order of the fields is V gene, clone size, J gene, D gene, CDR3 protein, CDR3 DNA. D genes are given only for firm matches. The size entry is marked missing in some rows and otherwise reads once, few, many or a size class.

TRBV12-3/TRBV12-4	.	TRBJ1-2	TRBD1	CASSSGRGLGYTF	TGTGCCAGCAGTTCGGGCAGGGGGCTTGGCTACACCTTC
TRBV2	.	TRBJ1-1	.	CASSRGFNTEAFF	TGTGCCAGCAGTCGAGGGTTTAACACTGAAGCTTTCTTT
TRBV6-6	.	TRBJ1-2	.	CASSPGRGSNYGYTF	TGTGCCAGCAGTCCCGGCCGCGGGAGCAACTATGGCTACACCTTC
TRBV12-3/TRBV12-4	.	TRBJ1-4	.	CASSLGGEKLFF	TGTGCCAGCAGTCTGGGGGGTGAAAAACTGTTTTTT
TRBV15	.	TRBJ1-4	TRBD1	CATSRDVRDRDEKLFF	TGTGCCACCAGCAGAGATGTTCGGGACAGGGATGAAAAACTGTTTTTT
TRBV5-6	.	TRBJ2-7	.	CASSGGASRWVLHF	TGTGCCAGCAGCGGGGGGGCCTCAAGGTGGGTGTTGCACTTC
TRBV6-4	.	TRBJ2-1	TRBD1	CASSGGQGANEQFF	TGTGCCAGCAGTGGGGGACAGGGGGCAAATGAGCAGTTCTTC
TRBV14	.	TRBJ1-5	.	CASSQEVLPGNQPQHF	TGTGCCAGCAGCCAAGAGGTCCTCCCGGGCAATCAGCCCCAGCATTTT
TRBV5-4	.	TRBJ2-3	.	CASRNRGAETTDTQYF	TGTGCCAGCAGGAACCGGGGAGCAGAGACAACAGATACGCAGTATTTT
TRBV29-1	.	TRBJ2-7	.	CSASRGALDEQYF	TGCAGCGCATCCCGGGGGGCCTTGGACGAGCAGTACTTC
TRBV5-6	.	TRBJ1-1	TRBD1	CASSFRTGGRNTEAFF	TGTGCCAGCAGCTTTCGGACAGGGGGGAGGAACACTGAAGCTTTCTTT
TRBV20-1	.	TRBJ1-1	.	CSARGALEAFF	TGCAGTGCTAGAGGAGCTCTTGAAGCTTTCTTT
TRBV9	.	TRBJ2-5	TRBD2	CASSLKTSGVQETQYF	TGTGCCAGCAGCCTTAAGACTAGCGGGGTTCAAGAGACCCAGTACTTC
TRBV18	.	TRBJ1-2	.	CASSPFAGGRNYGYTF	TGTGCCAGCTCACCATTTGCGGGGGGACGTAACTATGGCTACACCTTC
TRBV28	.	TRBJ1-2	TRBD1	CAIHRGGVYGYTF	TGTGCCATCCACAGGGGAGGCGTCTATGGCTACACCTTC
TRBV30	.	TRBJ1-3	.	CAWRGPGSGNTIYF	TGTGCCTGGAGGGGGCCAGGGTCGGGAAACACCATATATTTT
TRBV4-1	.	TRBJ2-5	.	CASSQGGGPETQYF	TGCGCCAGCAGCCAAGGGGGGGGGCCAGAGACCCAGTACTTC
TRBV30	.	TRBJ1-1	TRBD1	CAWSPRGGEEAFF	TGTGCCTGGAGTCCTAGAGGGGGCGAGGAAGCTTTCTTT
TRBV20-1	.	TRBJ1-2	.	CSARAGGGYTF	TGCAGTGCGCGGGCCGGGGGGGGCTACACCTTC
TRBV7-9	.	TRBJ1-6	.	CASTKEEGSPLHF	TGTGCCAGCACCAAAGAGGAGGGATCACCCCTCCACTTT
TRBV13	.	TRBJ2-5	.	CASSPSEEETQYF	TGTGCCAGCAGCCCCTCAGAGGAAGAGACCCAGTACTTC
TRBV5-4	.	TRBJ2-1	.	CASSLSGFNNEQFF	TGTGCCAGCAGCTTGTCAGGGTTTAACAATGAGCAGTTCTTC
TRBV7-9	once	TRBJ1-4	TRBD1	CASSVEVGDRGKNEKLFF	TGTGCCAGCAGCGTCGAGGTCGGGGACAGGGGAAAAAATGAAAAACTGTTTTTT
TRBV19	.	TRBJ1-1	.	CASSYAGGGGTEAFF	TGTGCCAGTAGTTATGCGGGCGGGGGGGGCACTGAAGCTTTCTTT
TRBV28	.	TRBJ1-2	TRBD1	CASTLGGTGYVRGGYTF	TGTGCCAGCACCCTGGGGGGGACAGGGTACGTTCGAGGCGGCTACACCTTC
TRBV7-7	.	TRBJ2-5	TRBD2	CASSLARTSGGETQYF	TGTGCCAGCAGCTTAGCGCGGACTAGCGGGGGAGAGACCCAGTACTTC
TRBV30	.	TRBJ1-6	TRBD1	CAWRDRDNSPLHF	TGTGCCTGGAGGGACAGGGATAATTCACCCCTCCACTTT
TRBV27	once	TRBJ2-7	.	CAIGPGAYEQYF	TGTGCCATCGGACCGGGGGCCTACGAGCAGTACTTC
TRBV6-5	.	TRBJ1-5	TRBD1	CASSLWTGGYQPQHF	TGTGCCAGCAGTTTGTGGACAGGGGGCTATCAGCCCCAGCATTTT
TRBV5-1	.	TRBJ1-1	TRBD1	CASSRKGTEGIRTEAFF	TGCGCCAGCAGCCGAAAAGGGACAGAGGGTATTCGCACTGAAGCTTTCTTT
TRBV28	once	TRBJ2-5	TRBD1	CASSPGQGGQETQYF	TGTGCCAGCAGTCCCGGACAGGGGGGGCAAGAGACCCAGTACTTC
TRBV30	.	TRBJ2-7	.	CAWSVRGAGEQYF	TGTGCCTGGAGTGTACGGGGGGCGGGGGAGCAGTACTTC
TRBV5-4	.	TRBJ2-2	.	CASSPESSGELFF	TGTGCCAGCAGCCCGGAGAGTAGCGGGGAGCTGTTTTTT
TRBV6-1	.	TRBJ2-5	TRBD1	CASSDLRGRTQETQYF	TGTGCCAGCAGTGACCTAAGGGGGCGAACTCAAGAGACCCAGTACTTC
TRBV2	few	TRBJ1-5	TRBD1	CASRPGTGVYSNQPQHF	TGTGCCAGCCGTCCCGGGACAGGGGTTTATAGCAATCAGCCCCAGCATTTT
TRBV19	.	TRBJ1-3	.	CASRTGGLLGNTIYF	TGTGCCAGTAGAACCGGCGGCCTTCTCGGAAACACCATATATTTT
TRBV5-1	.	TRBJ2-2	.	CASSPQGGLGGELFF	TGCGCCAGCAGCCCCCAAGGGGGTTTGGGCGGGGAGCTGTTTTTT
TRBV6-6	.	TRBJ2-2	TRBD1	CASRKGAGTGELFF	TGTGCCAGCAGAAAGGGGGCTGGCACCGGGGAGCTGTTTTTT
TRBV15	.	TRBJ2-3	.	CATSGSRTDTQYF	TGTGCCACCAGCGGAAGCAGGACAGATACGCAGTATTTT